This T cell receptor beta chain comes out of a study of metastatic and nonmetastatic thyroid tumors. The entire patient cohort was treatment-naive prior to thyroid surgery. V lost 6 bases and J 7 bases, leaving 16 bases between the germline ends. This CDR3 has 14 residues. Germline lookup yields CDR1 MNHEY and CDR2 SVGEGT. This clone was detected many times. TCRdb re-called clones from the PCR reads using MiXCR. The sample records more than 65,000 clones, over 12% being singletons. This TCR derives from a male donor with papillary thyroid cancer or a benign thyroid nodule (not recorded which). Some clones in this sample may be carry-over from other donors' samples. The chain combines TRBV6-2 or TRBV6-3 with TRBJ2-1; weak D call: TRBD1 (6 bases). Sequenced: blood. The CDR3 nucleotides read TGTGCCAGCAGCCCCGGGACATCGGGTAATGAGCAGTTCTTC. Its protein is CASSPGTSGNEQFF.